Sequencing of this T cell receptor (beta chain) was carried out in a study of CD8 T cells in ankylosing spondylitis. General study points: There was a TCR beta motif, made of several highly homologous variants, that appeared characteristic of ankylosing spondylitis blood. Earlier authors reported some of these motif variants in reactive arthritis synovial fluid and blood. Clones linked to disease were reported to show significant enrichment in matched ankylosing spondylitis synovial fluid.

As the method for making TCR beta libraries, quantitative 5'-RACE with molecular barcodes was used. MiXCR, applied by TCRdb to the 5' RACE reads, yields one record per CDR3 protein. The sample consists of around 140,000 distinct CDR3 sequences, about an eighth of them appearing once. Trimming shortened V by 8 bases and J by 2 bases, and 13 bases separated the two germline ends. CDR1 is ENHRY and CDR2 is SYGVKD in the germline V gene. The CDR3 is 13 amino acids. This clonotype showed up many times. Its specificity is unknown. The source material was blood, either unsorted or a sorted T cell fraction (not recorded which). The chain uses TRBV10-3 and TRBJ2-7; D perhaps matches TRBD1 (5 bases). The receptor was isolated from a female donor with ankylosing spondylitis or in good health (not recorded which). CDR3 sequence (DNA): TGTGCCATCGGGTCCCAGGGTCCCTACGAGCAGTACTTC. Its protein product is CAIGSQGPYEQYF.